This record concerns one TCR beta chain sequence. This clonotype occurred many times. Nothing much larger sits one base from this clone, and base qualities are not available. PBMCs were labeled with CellTrace CFSE and cultured for 5 to 6 days in RPMI with approximately 8.6% human serum plus peptide pools at around 0.9 ug/mL each. On a BD FACSAria, proliferating CD4 T cells were sorted without fixation as live CD56-CD19-CD16-CD3+CD4+ CFSE-low cells. The enrolled adults were healthy, and microneutralization screening showed them to be seronegative for ZIKV, JEV, YFV, DENV and WNV. The samples were taken from a phase 1, double-blinded, randomized, placebo-controlled trial testing an alum-adjuvanted Zika purified-inactivated virus (ZPIV) vaccine. Peripheral blood mononuclear cells were isolated by standard procedure and were kept frozen in liquid nitrogen until use. The library was produced with 5' RACE. Before sequencing, the TCRbeta libraries were pooled in amounts proportional to the number of cells sorted for each library. RNAzol RT was used to extract total RNA from the sorted cells, and cDNA was then synthesized using an oligo(dT) primer together with a template-switching oligo. The TCRbeta V-CDR3-J region was amplified by PCR between a SMARTer oligo primer and a TCRbeta constant-region primer using Kapa HiFi. Illumina adaptors and sample-specific index barcodes were added in a second PCR, followed by HighPrep bead cleanup and Bioanalyzer confirmation of a band of roughly 650 bp. Sequencing of the libraries was done on an Illumina MiSeq using 2x151 bp paired-end reads. The authors processed their data as follows. An in-house Java program demultiplexed the reads, while MiXCR assigned TCRbeta annotations and counted clonotypes. To assess repertoire overlap, Morisita-Horn indices from the R package vegan were used, along with UPGMA clustering and Circos plots of recurring clonotypes. Shannon diversity and richness were normalized to the maximum possible value based on input cell numbers, so that values between 0 and 1 were obtained. MUSCLE was used to align CDR3beta sequences, SeqinR to compute distances, and R to plot multidimensional scaling. TCRdb reworked the public reads: Q25 trimming with fastp, MiXCR clone assembly, productive beta chains retained. Each CDR3 protein gets just one entry, which takes the most common genes and DNA from the rows behind it. In this record, the V and J calls reflect TCRdb's handling and not the investigators' own analysis. The sample table contains approximately 590 distinct CDR3 sequences; only one count was recorded for around 4% of them. The top ten clones comprise around 30% of the sample.

This record comes from a study of Japanese encephalitis immunity and Zika vaccine responses (dated by TCRdb to the early 2020s). With respect to the entire study: Included participants received three 5.0 ug doses of alum-adjuvanted ZPIV at weeks 0, 4 and 28. Approximately twelve participants were given two doses of JEV vaccine (IXIARO) 28 days apart, two to three months before the first ZPIV dose. Before ZPIV, about twelve participants got a single dose of YFV vaccine (YF-VAX), while several participants were flavivirus-naive. For TCR sequencing, over 5 representative participants were chosen from each pre-vaccination group, with samples at week 0 (after pre-vaccination, before ZPIV) and week 52. TCR repertoires from a few flavivirus-naive individuals were additionally analyzed at weeks 2, 6 and 52 after the start of ZPIV vaccination. For stimulation, either ZIKV structural-protein peptide pools divided into flavivirus-conserved and non-conserved sets were used, or JEV or YFV peptides matching the pre-vaccination. The ZIKV peptides, 15-mers that overlapped by 11 residues, were chosen for containing NetMHCpan/NetMHCII-predicted epitopes with affinity below 50 nM. The study asked whether earlier vaccination against Japanese encephalitis virus (JEV) or yellow fever virus (YFV) shaped CD4 T cell responses to the Zika vaccine. Points the paper makes about the study in general: Because there were not enough samples, the peptide pools could not be deconvoluted, which meant the specific peptides behind the cross-reactive responses went unidentified. JEV-pre-vaccinated donors showed higher repertoire similarity across time-points and stimulations than YFV-pre-vaccinated donors, indicating more clonotypes common to ZIKV and JEV stimulation. Samples grouped by participant and showed no similarity between individuals, suggesting that no public TCRs were detected. In JEV-pre-vaccinated donors, the repertoire richness of CD4 T cells responding to conserved ZIKV epitopes decreased significantly after ZPIV. Rather than the whole vaccinated cohort, the analysis covered just a subset of trial participants, namely those who received three doses and had adequate samples. Only a few individuals showed CD8 T cell responses to ZIKV peptide pools, and those responses were very low in magnitude.

The CDR3, cysteine through phenylalanine, is 14 amino acids long. The entry retains the CDR3 DNA only, 42 bases that are in frame from base 1. V drops 6 bases and J drops 5 bases, leaving 17 bases in between. As encoded in the germline V gene (reference sequence), CDR1 is DFQATT while CDR2 is SNEGSKA. The sample consisted of antigen-activated CD4+ T cells from blood, cultured, taken during a Zika inactivated vaccine study. The receptor was isolated from an adult woman who received an inactivated Zika virus vaccine. This chain is built from TRBV20-1 and TRBJ2-1; D gene: possibly TRBD2, on 6 matching bases. The CDR3 amino acid sequence is: CSANRERWNNEQFF. The sequence in DNA is TGCAGTGCAAACCGGGAGCGGTGGAACAATGAGCAGTTCTTC.